A single sample gave rise to the 19 T cell receptor beta chains below, sequenced in a study of CXCR3-negative and CXCR3-positive naive CD8 T cells. Carrying UMI labels, the TRB cDNA libraries were prepared through 5' RACE. TCRdb re-called the 5' RACE reads and catalogs CDR3 proteins one per entry, DNA excluded. Its table lists about 26,000 distinct CDR3 sequences. Sample: naive CXCR3- CD8+ T cells from blood. Subset given: CD45RO-CCR7+CD27+CD95- naive CD8+ T cells lacking CXCR3 (TNR3-). The receptors shown here come from a human donor in good health. Some clones in this sample may be carry-over from other donors' samples.

Frequency places this clonotype as medium-sized. The chain uses TRBV4-3 and TRBJ2-1. The CDR3 runs 15 residues. The germline V gene encodes CDR1 LGHNA and CDR2 YSLEER. CDR3 loop: CASSQTVSSYNEQFF.

This chain uses TRBV28 with TRBJ2-1; the TCRdb call, TRBD1, lacks DNA for checking. CDR3 length: 18 amino acids. CDR1 MDHEN and CDR2 SYDVKM come from the germline V gene. The CDR3: CASSLNFVGTGGYNEQFF.

This chain connects TRBV7-2 to TRBJ2-7; TCRdb picks TRBD1, but there is no DNA to check that call. Germline assignment: CDR1 SGHTA and CDR2 FQGNSA. This CDR3 is built from 15 residues. The CDR3 is CASSLVGQGNYEQYF.

This chain connects TRBV12-5 to TRBJ2-7; TCRdb reports TRBD1, a call that lacks DNA to check it against. Germline assignment: CDR1 LGHNT and CDR2 FRNRAP. The CDR3 length is 14 residues. The CDR3 here is CASGPRDQPYEQYF.

This chain uses TRBV18 with TRBJ2-2; checking the TCRdb D call of TRBD1 is not possible without DNA. Germline V gene lookup returns CDR1 KGHSH and CDR2 LQKENI. The CDR3 spans 17 residues. CDR3 region: CASSPPEARVNTGELFF.

The chain is built from TRBV7-9 and TRBJ2-1; lacking DNA, the TRBD1 call made by TCRdb goes unchecked. CDR3 length equals 13 residues. Germline CDR1 reads SEHNR; CDR2 reads FQNEAQ (reference sequence). CDR3 residues: CASSLQGLGEQFF.

The chain carries TRBV7-9 and TRBJ2-1; the TCRdb D gene call, TRBD1, has no DNA to confirm it. CDR1 and CDR2 from the germline V gene are SEHNR and FQNEAQ (reference sequence). The CDR3 is made up of 16 amino acids. The CDR3 reads CASSSLTGPSYNEQFF.

V usage is TRBV28 and J usage is TRBJ1-2; the TRBD1 assignment by TCRdb is unverifiable without DNA. Per germline, CDR1 MDHEN and CDR2 SYDVKM. CDR3 length equals 18 residues. The CDR3 is CASSSTKWGAQRYYGYTF.

The chain joins TRBV7-2 to TRBJ2-7; lacking DNA, the TRBD1 call made by TCRdb goes unchecked. Germline CDR1 is SGHTA and CDR2 is FQGNSA. CDR3 size: 16 residues. This CDR3 is CASSLTLGGWAYEQYF.

The chain has TRBV19 and TRBJ1-5; the D call of TRBD1 rests on TCRdb alone, since no DNA is present to check it. Germline CDR1 is LNHDA and CDR2 is SQIVND (reference sequence). This CDR3 is built from 14 residues. The CDR3 is CASSRRDREQPQHF. Supplemented by reference TRBV19 and TRBJ1-5, the full variable domain reads DGGITQSPKYLFRKEGQNVTLSCEQNLNHDAMYWYRQDPGQGLRLIYYSQIVNDFQKGDIAEGYSVSREKKESFPLTVTSAQKNPTAFYLCASSRRDREQPQHFGDGTRLSIL.

This chain joins TRBV6-6 and TRBJ1-5. Germline loops: CDR1 MNHNY, CDR2 SVGAGI (reference sequence). This CDR3 has 13 amino acids. This CDR3 is CASSQSSNQPQHF.

This clonotype is deemed medium-sized by its frequency. The genes are TRBV11-2 and TRBJ1-1; with no DNA, the TCRdb D assignment of TRBD1 cannot be verified. Germline values: CDR1 SGHAT, CDR2 FQNNGV. The CDR3 is made up of 14 amino acids. The CDR3 sequence is CASSLGQINTEAFF. Variable domain in full (rest from reference TRBV11-2 and TRBJ1-1): EAGVAQSPRYKIIEKRQSVAFWCNPISGHATLYWYQQILGQGPKLLIQFQNNGVVDDSQLPKDRFSAERLKGVDSTLKIQPAKLEDSAVYLCASSLGQINTEAFFGQGTRLTVV.

By frequency, this clonotype is medium-sized. This sequence joins TRBV11-2 and TRBJ2-1; the TRBD1 assignment by TCRdb is unverifiable without DNA. Germline-derived CDR1 and CDR2 are SGHAT and FQNNGV. CDR3 size: 17 residues. The CDR3 reads CASSQWTGPKGYNEQFF.

The CDR3 loop is CASSLHGGSIMNTEAFF. The chain has TRBV7-2 and TRBJ1-1; there is no DNA to check the TCRdb D call of TRBD1. Germline lookup yields CDR1 SGHTA and CDR2 FQGNSA. The CDR3 has 17 residues.

The gene calls are TRBV7-2 and TRBJ2-3. The length of the CDR3 is 16 residues. Germline CDR1 reads SGHTA; CDR2 reads FQGNSA. CDR3 sequence: CASSVSLAPSTDTQYF. The full variable domain, rest sourced from reference TRBV7-2 and TRBJ2-3, is GAGVSQSPSNKVTEKGKDVELRCDPISGHTALYWYRQSLGQGLEFLIYFQGNSAPDKSGLPSDRFSAERTGGSVSTLTIQRTQQEDSAVYLCASSVSLAPSTDTQYFGPGTRLTVL.

The chain links TRBV28 to TRBJ2-1; without DNA, the TCRdb call of TRBD1 cannot be checked. CDR1 and CDR2 from the germline V gene are MDHEN and SYDVKM. The CDR3 has 13 residues. The CDR3 reads CASRSDRNNEQFF.

The chain is built from TRBV7-6 and TRBJ2-1; TCRdb calls TRBD1, which cannot be checked without DNA. The CDR3 is 18 residues long. The germline gives CDR1 SGHVS, CDR2 FNYEAQ. CDR3: CASSLGPPSTGPGNEQFF.

The chain recombines TRBV19 with TRBJ2-7; the TCRdb call, TRBD1, lacks DNA for checking. CDR3 length: 13 amino acids. Germline V gives CDR1 LNHDA, CDR2 SQIVND (reference sequence). This CDR3 reads CATKRRENYEQYF. Together with reference TRBV19 and TRBJ2-7, the CDR3 gives the full variable domain: DGGITQSPKYLFRKEGQNVTLSCEQNLNHDAMYWYRQDPGQGLRLIYYSQIVNDFQKGDIAEGYSVSREKKESFPLTVTSAQKNPTAFYLCATKRRENYEQYFGPGTRLTVT.

The rearrangement uses TRBV5-1 and TRBJ1-4. The germline gives CDR1 SGHRS, CDR2 YFSETQ. The CDR3 has 18 amino acids. The CDR3 spells CASSPGTAAFAPNEKLFF.